This T cell receptor beta chain is drawn from a study of blood T cell repertoires in COVID-19. At the level of the study: Italy, Spain and the United States were the sources of the convalescent and acute COVID-19 samples. The analysed material was cDNA or gDNA that came from T cells, B-cell-depleted T cells, or PBMCs.

CDR1 and CDR2 (germline): SGHAT, FQNNGV. This CDR3 is 13 amino acids long. Between the trimmed V and J ends, which lost 2 bases and 6 bases, there was a span of 8 bases. Study processing details: Amplified reference gene primers provided the basis for estimating nucleated cell counts. The method was immunoSEQ multiplex PCR; TCRdb's version includes in-frame clones alone and lacks a portion of them. D and trimming were read from the DNA, whereas the V and J calls and clone size are those reported in that table. The sample has under 200,000 clones; around 83% are singletons. The sequenced sample was peripheral blood. This chain links TRBV11-2 with TRBJ1-5; D is undetermined. This TCR derives from a man aged 18 to 29 with acute or convalescent COVID-19. The CDR3 nucleotides read TGTGCCAGCAGCTTACAGGCCTCTCAGCCCCAGCATTTT. This translates into CASSLQASQPQHF.